A single sample is the source of the 3 T cell receptor beta chains below, sequenced in a study of Ad26.COV2.S vaccination and SARS-CoV-2 variants. The repertoire was sequenced with immunoSEQ multiplex PCR; TCRdb's copy has only in-frame clones and lacks some. The data show hundreds of thousands of clones, with 75% to 90% seen just once and approximately 2.5% held by the top ten. The treatment here: roughly 20 received Ad26.COV2.S at low or high dose, single or two shots; about five received placebo; per-sample allocation not given. Repertoires come from day 63 after the first vaccine or placebo injection. The sequencing used peripheral blood, collected in a trial of Ad26.COV2.S vaccine versus placebo. These receptors all stem from a person aged 18 to 65 who received the Ad26.COV2.S COVID-19 vaccine or a placebo.

The chain uses TRBV7-2 and TRBJ1-2; 9 bases map to TRBD1. Germline V gene sequence: CDR1 SGHTA, CDR2 FQGNSA. CDR3 size: 16 residues. The V and J ends lost 5 bases and 5 bases, in that order; junction bases with no gene match: 12. The CDR3 sequence is CASSALYRGPMYGYTF. CDR3 nucleotides: TGTGCCAGCAGCGCGCTCTACAGGGGGCCAATGTATGGCTACACCTTC.

This sequence joins TRBV19 and TRBJ2-5; 7 positions match TRBD2. The CDR3 consists of 13 residues. The germline V gene encodes CDR1 LNHDA and CDR2 SQIVND (reference sequence). V gave up 8 bases and J gave up 9 bases; unmatched junction bases: 12. The CDR3 here is CASLGDGSGAQYF. For the CDR3, the DNA is TGTGCCAGTCTCGGGGACGGGAGCGGGGCCCAGTACTTC. The entire variable domain, with the rest obtained from reference TRBV19 and TRBJ2-5, is as follows: DGGITQSPKYLFRKEGQNVTLSCEQNLNHDAMYWYRQDPGQGLRLIYYSQIVNDFQKGDIAEGYSVSREKKESFPLTVTSAQKNPTAFYLCASLGDGSGAQYFGPGTRLLVL.

The chain combines TRBV9 with TRBJ2-3; no reliable D call. The CDR3 sequence is 15 residues long. Germline V gene sequence: CDR1 SGDLS, CDR2 YYNGEE. V was shortened by 4 bases and J by 2 bases, with 14 bases between the two germline ends. As DNA, the CDR3 is TGTGCCAGCAGCCTTTCAGCTCACTACACAGATACGCAGTATTTT. The encoded protein is CASSLSAHYTDTQYF.